The clone carrying this T cell receptor beta chain was seen only a few times. Its antigen is not identified. The V end lost 5 bases, the J end lost 0 bases, and 14 bases lay between the germline ends. The CDR3 loop spans 16 amino acids. The germline CDR1 and CDR2 sequences are SGHRS and YFSETQ. This entry is derived from a study of CD8 T cells in ankylosing spondylitis. Study-level points and caveats: Seemingly characteristic of ankylosing spondylitis blood was a TCR beta motif consisting of about 8 highly homologous variants. Clones linked to disease were reported to show significant enrichment in matched ankylosing spondylitis synovial fluid.

The authors made TCR beta libraries by quantitative 5'-RACE with molecular barcodes. TCRdb independently ran MiXCR on the 5' RACE reads; one entry per CDR3 protein. The profile shows hundreds of thousands of distinct CDR3 sequences, 15% to 20% of them singletons. This chain links TRBV5-1 with TRBJ2-2, with D perhaps matching TRBD1 or TRBD2 (5 bases each). The source of this sequence is a male donor with ankylosing spondylitis. The sequenced sample was blood, either unsorted or a sorted T cell fraction (not recorded which). CDR3 region: CASSRDGITNTGELFF. The CDR3 DNA follows: TGCGCCAGCAGTCGGGACGGCATCACGAACACCGGGGAGCTGTTTTTT.